This T cell receptor (beta chain) was profiled in a study of blood T cells in healthy people across ages. The table lists this clonotype with a few counts. This CDR3 contains 16 residues. Germline V CDR1 and CDR2: SGHNT, YENEEA. V was clipped by 3 bases and J by 0 bases, with 12 bases between them. Through a sample-barcoded 5' primer and a J-beta primer mix, a second PCR was run for roughly 6 to 12 cycles. Tags on each cDNA molecule came from a template-switch adaptor with 12 random nucleotides. MiXCR, applied by TCRdb to the 5' RACE reads, yields one record per CDR3 protein. The table records some 700,000 distinct CDR3 sequences, approximately 22% of them present only once.

Sequencing was carried out using blood. V gene TRBV11-3 combines with J gene TRBJ2-1, with D possibly TRBD2 on 5 matching bases. This sequence was found in a man between 65 and 79 years old in good health. CDR3 sequence (DNA): TGTGCCAGCAGCTTCGGACTCACAAGCTCCTACAATGAGCAGTTCTTC. Translated: CASSFGLTSSYNEQFF.